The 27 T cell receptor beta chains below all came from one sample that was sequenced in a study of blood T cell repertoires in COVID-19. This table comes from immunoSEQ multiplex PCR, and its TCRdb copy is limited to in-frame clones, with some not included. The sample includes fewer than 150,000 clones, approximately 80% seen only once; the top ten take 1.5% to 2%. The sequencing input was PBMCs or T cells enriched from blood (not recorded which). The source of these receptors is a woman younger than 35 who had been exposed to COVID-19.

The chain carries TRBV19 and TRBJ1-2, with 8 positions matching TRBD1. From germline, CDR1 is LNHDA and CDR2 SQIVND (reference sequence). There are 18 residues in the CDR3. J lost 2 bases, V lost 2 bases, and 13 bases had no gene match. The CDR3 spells CASSISGQAGLINYGYTF. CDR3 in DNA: TGTGCCAGTAGTATATCGGGACAGGCGGGTCTGATAAACTATGGCTACACCTTC.

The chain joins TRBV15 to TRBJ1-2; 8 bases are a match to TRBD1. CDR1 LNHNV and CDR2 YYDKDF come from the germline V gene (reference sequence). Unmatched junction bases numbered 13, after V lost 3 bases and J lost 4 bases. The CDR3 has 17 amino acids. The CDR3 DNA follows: TGTGCCACCAGCAGGCGGGGCAGGGGGCTTGTTGGCTATGGCTACACCTTC. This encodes CATSRRGRGLVGYGYTF.

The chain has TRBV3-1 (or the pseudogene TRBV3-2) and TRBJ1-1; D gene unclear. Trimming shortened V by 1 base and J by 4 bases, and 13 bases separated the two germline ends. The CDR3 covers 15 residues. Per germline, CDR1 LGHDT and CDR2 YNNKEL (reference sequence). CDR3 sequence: CASSQAVPVSTEAFF. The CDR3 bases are TGTGCCAGCAGCCAAGCCGTCCCGGTTTCCACTGAAGCTTTCTTT.

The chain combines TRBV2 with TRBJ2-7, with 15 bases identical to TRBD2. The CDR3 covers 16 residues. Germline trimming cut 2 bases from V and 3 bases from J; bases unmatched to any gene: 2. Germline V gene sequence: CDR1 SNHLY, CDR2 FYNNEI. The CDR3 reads CASSEQGLAGGYEQYF. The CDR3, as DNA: TGTGCCAGCAGTGAACAGGGACTAGCGGGAGGCTACGAGCAGTACTTC.

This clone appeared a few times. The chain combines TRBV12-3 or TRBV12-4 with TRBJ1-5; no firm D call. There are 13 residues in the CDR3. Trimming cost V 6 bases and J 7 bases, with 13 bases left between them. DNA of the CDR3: TGTGCCAGCAGGCCGGATGGGCACCAGCCCCAGCATTTT. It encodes CASRPDGHQPQHF.

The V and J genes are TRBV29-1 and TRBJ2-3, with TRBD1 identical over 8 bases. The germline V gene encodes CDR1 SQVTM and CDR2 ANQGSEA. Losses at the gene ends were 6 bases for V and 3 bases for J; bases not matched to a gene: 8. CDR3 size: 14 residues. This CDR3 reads CSVGQVLRTDTQYF. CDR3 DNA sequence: TGCAGCGTGGGACAGGTTCTGAGGACAGATACGCAGTATTTT.

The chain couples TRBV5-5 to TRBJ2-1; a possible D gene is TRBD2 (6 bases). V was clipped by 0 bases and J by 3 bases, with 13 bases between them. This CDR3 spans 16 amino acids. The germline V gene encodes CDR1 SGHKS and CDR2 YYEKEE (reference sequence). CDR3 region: CASSLDPSAGYNEQFF. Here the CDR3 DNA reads TGTGCCAGCAGCTTGGACCCTAGCGCGGGCTACAATGAGCAGTTCTTC.

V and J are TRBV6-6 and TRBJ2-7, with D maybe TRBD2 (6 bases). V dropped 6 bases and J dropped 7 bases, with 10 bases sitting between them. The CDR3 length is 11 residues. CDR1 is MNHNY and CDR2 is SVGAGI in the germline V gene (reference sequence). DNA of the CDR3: TGTGCCAGCAGGGGGCGGGGAGAGCAGTACTTC. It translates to CASRGRGEQYF.

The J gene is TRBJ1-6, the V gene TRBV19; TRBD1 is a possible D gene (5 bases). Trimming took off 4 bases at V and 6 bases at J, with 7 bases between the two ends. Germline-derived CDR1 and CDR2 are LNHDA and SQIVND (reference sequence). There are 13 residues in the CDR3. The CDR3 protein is CASSTTANSPLHF. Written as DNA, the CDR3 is TGTGCCAGTAGTACGACAGCTAATTCACCCCTCCACTTT.

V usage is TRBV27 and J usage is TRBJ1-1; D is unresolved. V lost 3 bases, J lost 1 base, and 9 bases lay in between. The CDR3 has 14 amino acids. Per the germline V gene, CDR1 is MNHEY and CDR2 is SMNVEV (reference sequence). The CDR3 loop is CASSLRARNTEAFF. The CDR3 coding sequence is TGTGCCAGCAGTTTGAGGGCACGGAACACTGAAGCTTTCTTT.

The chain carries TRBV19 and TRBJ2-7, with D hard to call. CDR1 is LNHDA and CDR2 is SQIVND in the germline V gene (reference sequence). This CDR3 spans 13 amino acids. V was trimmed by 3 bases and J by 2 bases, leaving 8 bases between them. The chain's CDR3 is CASSIPGPYEQYF. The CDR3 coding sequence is TGTGCCAGTAGTATTCCAGGCCCCTACGAGCAGTACTTC.

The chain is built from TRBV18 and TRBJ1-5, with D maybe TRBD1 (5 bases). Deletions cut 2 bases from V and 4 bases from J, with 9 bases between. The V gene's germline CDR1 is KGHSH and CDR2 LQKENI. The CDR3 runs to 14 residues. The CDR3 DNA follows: TGTGCCAGCTCACCAAGGGGTAGTAATCAGCCCCAGCATTTT. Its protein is CASSPRGSNQPQHF.

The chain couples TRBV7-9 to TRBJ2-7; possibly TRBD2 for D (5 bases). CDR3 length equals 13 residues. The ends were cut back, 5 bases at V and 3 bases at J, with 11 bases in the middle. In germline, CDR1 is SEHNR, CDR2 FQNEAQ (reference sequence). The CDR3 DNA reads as TGTGCCAGCAGCCCAGAGGGCTTCTACGAGCAGTACTTC. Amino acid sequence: CASSPEGFYEQYF.

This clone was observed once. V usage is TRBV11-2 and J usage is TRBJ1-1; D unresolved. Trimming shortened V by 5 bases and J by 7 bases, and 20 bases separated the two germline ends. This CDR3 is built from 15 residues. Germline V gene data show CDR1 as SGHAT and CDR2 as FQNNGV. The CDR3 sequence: CASSPKTILNIEAFF. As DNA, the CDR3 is TGTGCCAGCAGCCCCAAAACGATACTTAATATTGAAGCTTTCTTT.

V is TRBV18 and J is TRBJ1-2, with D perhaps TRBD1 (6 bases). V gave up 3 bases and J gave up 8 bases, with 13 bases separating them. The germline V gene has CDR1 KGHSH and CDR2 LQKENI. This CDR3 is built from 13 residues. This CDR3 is CASSPDRWGGYTF. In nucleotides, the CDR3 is TGTGCCAGCTCACCGGACAGATGGGGGGGCTACACCTTC.

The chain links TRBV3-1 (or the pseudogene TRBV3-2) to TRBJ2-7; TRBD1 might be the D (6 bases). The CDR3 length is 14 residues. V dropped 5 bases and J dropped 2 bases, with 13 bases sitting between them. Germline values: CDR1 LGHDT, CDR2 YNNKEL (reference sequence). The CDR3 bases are TGTGCCAGCAGCAGGCAGGGGCCGACCTACGAGCAGTACTTC. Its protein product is CASSRQGPTYEQYF.

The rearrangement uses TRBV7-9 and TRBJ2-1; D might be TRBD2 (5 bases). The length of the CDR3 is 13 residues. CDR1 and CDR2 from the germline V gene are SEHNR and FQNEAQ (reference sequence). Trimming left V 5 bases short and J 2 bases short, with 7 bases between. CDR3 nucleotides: TGTGCCAGCAGCCCGGGGACCTACAATGAGCAGTTCTTC. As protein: CASSPGTYNEQFF.

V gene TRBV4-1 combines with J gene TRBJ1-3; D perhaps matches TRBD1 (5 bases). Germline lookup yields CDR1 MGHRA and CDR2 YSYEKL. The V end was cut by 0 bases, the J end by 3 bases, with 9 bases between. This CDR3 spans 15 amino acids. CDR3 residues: CASSQDDRHGNTIYF. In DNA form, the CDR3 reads TGCGCCAGCAGCCAAGATGACAGACATGGAAACACCATATATTTT.

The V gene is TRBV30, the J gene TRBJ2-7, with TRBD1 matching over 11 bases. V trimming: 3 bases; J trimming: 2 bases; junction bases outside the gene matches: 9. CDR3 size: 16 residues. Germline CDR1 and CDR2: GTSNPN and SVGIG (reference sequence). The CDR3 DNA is TGTGCCTGGAGCCAGACTCCGGGACAGGGGGCCTACGAGCAGTACTTC. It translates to CAWSQTPGQGAYEQYF.

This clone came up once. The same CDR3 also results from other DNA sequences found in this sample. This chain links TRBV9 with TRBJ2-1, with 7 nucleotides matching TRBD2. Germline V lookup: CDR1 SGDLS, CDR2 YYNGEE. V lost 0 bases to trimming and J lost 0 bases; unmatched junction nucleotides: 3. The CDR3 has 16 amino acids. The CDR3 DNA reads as TGTGCCAGCAGCGTAGGGGGCGGGAGCTCCTACAATGAGCAGTTCTTC. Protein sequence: CASSVGGGSSYNEQFF.

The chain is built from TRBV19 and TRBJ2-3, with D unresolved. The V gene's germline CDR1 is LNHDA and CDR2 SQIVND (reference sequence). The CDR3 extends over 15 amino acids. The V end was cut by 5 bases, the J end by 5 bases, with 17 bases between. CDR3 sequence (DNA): TGTGCCAGTAGTCGCTGGCGGCACATGCGAGATACGCAGTATTTT. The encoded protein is CASSRWRHMRDTQYF. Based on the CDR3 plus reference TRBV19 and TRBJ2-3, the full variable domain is DGGITQSPKYLFRKEGQNVTLSCEQNLNHDAMYWYRQDPGQGLRLIYYSQIVNDFQKGDIAEGYSVSREKKESFPLTVTSAQKNPTAFYLCASSRWRHMRDTQYFGPGTRLTVL.

The CDR3 bases are TGTGCCAGCAGTAGAAATACAGGGGTTAATGGCTACACCTTC. This encodes CASSRNTGVNGYTF. The gene calls are TRBV9 and TRBJ1-2; 7 bases are shared with TRBD1. Germline loops: CDR1 SGDLS, CDR2 YYNGEE. CDR3 length: 14 amino acids. The V segment lost 5 bases and the J segment 6 bases; nucleotides outside the gene matches: 10.

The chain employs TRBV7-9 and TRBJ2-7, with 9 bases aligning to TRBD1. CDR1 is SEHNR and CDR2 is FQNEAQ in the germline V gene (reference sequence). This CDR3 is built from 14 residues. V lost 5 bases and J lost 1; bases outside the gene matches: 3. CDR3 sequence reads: CASSGTGRSYEQYF. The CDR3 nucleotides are TGTGCCAGCAGCGGGACAGGGCGGTCCTACGAGCAGTACTTC. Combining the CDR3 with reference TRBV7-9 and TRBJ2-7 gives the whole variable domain DTGVSQNPRHKITKRGQNVTFRCDPISEHNRLYWYRQTLGQGPEFLTYFQNEAQLEKSRLLSDRFSAERPKGSFSTLEIQRTEQGDSAMYLCASSGTGRSYEQYFGPGTRLTVT.

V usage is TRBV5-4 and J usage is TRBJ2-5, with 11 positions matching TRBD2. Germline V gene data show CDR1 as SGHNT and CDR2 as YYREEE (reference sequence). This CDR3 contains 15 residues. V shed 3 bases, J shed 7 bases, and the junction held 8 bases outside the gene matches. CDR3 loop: CASSSGTSGSRTQYF. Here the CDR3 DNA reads TGTGCCAGCAGCTCCGGGACTAGCGGTAGTCGGACCCAGTACTTC.

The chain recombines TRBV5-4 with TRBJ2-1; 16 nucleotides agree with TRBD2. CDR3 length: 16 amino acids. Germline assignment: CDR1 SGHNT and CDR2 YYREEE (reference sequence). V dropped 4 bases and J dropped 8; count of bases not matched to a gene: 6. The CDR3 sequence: CASSRGLAGGLDEQFF. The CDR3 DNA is TGTGCCAGCAGCCGGGGACTAGCGGGAGGGCTGGATGAGCAGTTCTTC.

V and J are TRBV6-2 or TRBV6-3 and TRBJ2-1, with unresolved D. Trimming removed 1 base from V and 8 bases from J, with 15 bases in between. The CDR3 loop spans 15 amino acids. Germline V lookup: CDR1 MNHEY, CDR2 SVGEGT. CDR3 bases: TGTGCCAGCAGTTACTTCGGCAGCCTGAGCGATGAGCAGTTCTTC. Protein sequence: CASSYFGSLSDEQFF.

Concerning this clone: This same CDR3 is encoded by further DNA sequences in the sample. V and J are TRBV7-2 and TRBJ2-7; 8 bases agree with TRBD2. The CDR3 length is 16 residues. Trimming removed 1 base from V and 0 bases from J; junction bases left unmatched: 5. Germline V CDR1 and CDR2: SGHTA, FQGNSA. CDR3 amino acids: CASSLGLSGSSYEQYF. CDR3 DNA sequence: TGTGCCAGCAGCTTAGGTTTAAGCGGGAGCTCCTACGAGCAGTACTTC.